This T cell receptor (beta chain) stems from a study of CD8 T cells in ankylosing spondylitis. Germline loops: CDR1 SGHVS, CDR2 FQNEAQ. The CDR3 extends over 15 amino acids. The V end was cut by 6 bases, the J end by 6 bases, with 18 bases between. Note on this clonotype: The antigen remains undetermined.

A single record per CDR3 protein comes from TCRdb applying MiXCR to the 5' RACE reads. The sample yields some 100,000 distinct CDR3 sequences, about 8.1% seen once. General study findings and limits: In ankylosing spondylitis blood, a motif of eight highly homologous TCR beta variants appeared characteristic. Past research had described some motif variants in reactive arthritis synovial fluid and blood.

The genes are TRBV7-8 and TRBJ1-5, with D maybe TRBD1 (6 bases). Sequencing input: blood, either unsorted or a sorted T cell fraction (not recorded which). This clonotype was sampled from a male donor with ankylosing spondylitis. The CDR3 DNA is TGTGCCAGCAGTTCGGGCCCAGGGGCGGGTCAGCCCCAGCATTTT. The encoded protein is CASSSGPGAGQPQHF.